A single sample is the source of the 12 T cell receptor beta chains below, sequenced in a study of blood T cell repertoires in COVID-19. Sequencing was performed with immunoSEQ multiplex PCR; in TCRdb, only in-frame clones are kept and a portion is missing. The repertoire holds tens of thousands of clones, with over 75% as singletons. Sequences were obtained from peripheral blood. Receptors were obtained from an elderly man with acute or convalescent COVID-19.

The genes are TRBV5-1 and TRBJ2-4; D ambiguous. CDR1 is SGHRS and CDR2 is YFSETQ in the germline V gene. The CDR3 contains 16 residues. Trimming removed 0 bases from V and 0 bases from J, with 10 bases in between. In DNA, the CDR3 is TGCGCCAGCAGCTTGGACGAGGTGTTAGCCAAAAACATTCAGTACTTC. This encodes CASSLDEVLAKNIQYF.

CDR3 bases: TGTGCCAGCAGTCGGAGGGGATATCAGCCCCAGCATTTT. Translated: CASSRRGYQPQHF. The V gene is TRBV12-3 or TRBV12-4, the J gene TRBJ1-5; the D gene is possibly TRBD1 (5 bases). The CDR3 runs 13 residues. V was cut by 5 bases and J by 5 bases, with 10 bases left in between.

In its sample, this clone was seen once. The chain uses TRBV19 and TRBJ2-1; 8 bases fit TRBD2. The ends lost 3 bases at V and 5 bases at J; junction bases unmatched: 6. There are 15 residues in the CDR3. Per germline, CDR1 LNHDA and CDR2 SQIVND (reference sequence). In DNA, the CDR3 is TGTGCCAGTAGTATTATAGGGCGGGGGGACAATGAGCAGTTCTTC. Protein product: CASSIIGRGDNEQFF.

The chain has TRBV12-5 and TRBJ1-2; the D gene is possibly TRBD1 (6 bases). CDR3 size: 13 residues. Germline CDR1 and CDR2: LGHNT and FRNRAP. Trimming removed 6 bases from V and 4 bases from J, with 12 bases in between. This CDR3 is CASGWTEVYGYTF. The CDR3 nucleotides read TGTGCTAGTGGATGGACAGAGGTCTATGGCTACACCTTC.

The CDR3 is CASSYSQGAGNTEAFF. Written as DNA, the CDR3 is TGTGCCAGCAGTTACTCGCAGGGGGCGGGGAACACTGAAGCTTTCTTT. J is TRBJ1-1 and V is TRBV6-5, with 8 bases lining up with TRBD1. V dropped 0 bases and J dropped 1; count of bases not matched to a gene: 4. Germline V gene lookup returns CDR1 MNHEY and CDR2 SVGAGI. The CDR3 sequence is 16 residues long.

The table lists this clone with a count of one. The CDR3 coding sequence is TGTGCCAGCTCACCCCCTGTAGGGACTACCTCTGGAAACACCATATATTTT. This translates into CASSPPVGTTSGNTIYF. This rearrangement joins TRBV18 to TRBJ1-3, with a tentative D call TRBD1 (5 bases). Germline CDR1 and CDR2: KGHSH and LQKENI. V lost 3 bases and J lost 0, with 15 bases in between. The CDR3 length is 17 residues.

The V and J genes are TRBV5-1 and TRBJ1-4, with TRBD1 identical over 10 bases. J gave up 6 bases and V 4 bases, and 6 bases lay outside the gene matches. Germline CDR1 SGHRS, CDR2 YFSETQ. The CDR3 consists of 15 residues. DNA of the CDR3: TGCGCCAGCAGCAACGACAGGGGGCGCGATGAAAAACTGTTTTTT. Translated, it gives CASSNDRGRDEKLFF.

Details on this clone: An end of the junction does not agree with germline; a read error may underlie this. This chain connects TRBV7-3 to TRBJ1-2; D unresolved. The length of the CDR3 is 13 residues. Germline V gene data show CDR1 as SGHTA and CDR2 as FQGTGA. Here the CDR3 DNA reads TGTGCCAGCAGTTTAAGGGCGGAGGATGGCTACACCTTC. Translated: CASSLRAEDGYTF.

This clone was seen a few times. The rearrangement uses TRBV7-9 and TRBJ2-7, with D possibly matching TRBD2 (5 bases). Germline CDR1 SEHNR, CDR2 FQNEAQ (reference sequence). The CDR3 loop spans 13 amino acids. The V gene lost 5 bases and the J gene lost 3 bases, with 11 bases spanning the gap. The CDR3 region is CASSVVEGYEQYF. The DNA of the CDR3 is TGTGCCAGCAGCGTTGTAGAGGGCTACGAGCAGTACTTC.

The rearrangement links TRBV10-3 to TRBJ1-1; 8 bases match TRBD1. CDR3 length: 15 residues. J lost 4 bases, V lost 7 bases, and 11 bases had no gene match. The V gene's germline CDR1 is ENHRY and CDR2 SYGVKD. CDR3 nucleotide sequence: TGTGCCATCATGGGACAGGACCTAACGAGCACTGAAGCTTTCTTT. Translated: CAIMGQDLTSTEAFF.

The V and J genes are TRBV6-5 and TRBJ2-7; D may be TRBD2 (6 bases). The CDR3 totals 15 residues. V shed 4 bases and J shed 2 bases, with 15 bases lying between them. The germline CDR1 and CDR2 sequences are MNHEY and SVGAGI. The CDR3 DNA reads as TGTGCCAGCAGTTCGCGTGGGGGGATGGCCTACGAGCAGTACTTC. Its protein is CASSSRGGMAYEQYF.

J is TRBJ2-1 and V is TRBV27, with TRBD2 matching over 7 bases. The CDR3 is 17 residues long. Germline V gene data show CDR1 as MNHEY and CDR2 as SMNVEV (reference sequence). Losses at the gene ends were 3 bases for V and 7 bases for J; bases not matched to a gene: 15. CDR3 protein: CASSFLPSDGGRNEQFF. The CDR3 nucleotides read TGTGCCAGCAGTTTCCTACCCAGCGACGGGGGGAGGAATGAGCAGTTCTTC.